This T cell receptor (beta chain) was identified in a study of control samples from healthy donors and cancer patients. The table came from immunoSEQ multiplex PCR; TCRdb's copy has only in-frame clones and leaves some out. The data contain 150,000 to 200,000 clones, 94% of them seen just once; the ten biggest clones take up roughly 8.4%. V lost 1 base, J lost 4 bases, and 15 bases lay in between. This CDR3 has 16 amino acids. CDR1 and CDR2 (germline): SGHKS, YYEKEE (reference sequence). The V and J genes are TRBV5-5 and TRBJ1-3, with D possibly being TRBD1 (5 bases). Sequencing was performed on blood. The clonotype originates from a woman aged 40 to 50 in good health. Written as DNA, the CDR3 is TGTGCCAGCAGCTTGTTAAGGGGACGAATGGGAAACACCATATATTTT. The encoded protein is CASSLLRGRMGNTIYF.